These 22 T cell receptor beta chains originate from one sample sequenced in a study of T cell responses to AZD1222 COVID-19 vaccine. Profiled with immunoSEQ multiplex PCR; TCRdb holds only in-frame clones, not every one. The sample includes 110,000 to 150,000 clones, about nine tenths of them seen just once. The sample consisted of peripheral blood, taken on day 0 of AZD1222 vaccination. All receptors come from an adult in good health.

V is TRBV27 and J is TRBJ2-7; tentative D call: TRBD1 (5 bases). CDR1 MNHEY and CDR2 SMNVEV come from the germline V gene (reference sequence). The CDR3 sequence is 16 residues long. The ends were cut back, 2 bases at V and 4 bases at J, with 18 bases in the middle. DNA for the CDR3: TGTGCCAGCAGTTTAAACTGGCGTCCAAGGGGTTACGAGCAGTACTTC. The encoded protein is CASSLNWRPRGYEQYF.

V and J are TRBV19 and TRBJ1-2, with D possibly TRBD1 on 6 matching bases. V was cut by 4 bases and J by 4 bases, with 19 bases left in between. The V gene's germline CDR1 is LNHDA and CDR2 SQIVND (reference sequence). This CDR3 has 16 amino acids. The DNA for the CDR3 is TGTGCCAGTAGTACAGACTCGGGGGCTATTTCCTATGGCTACACCTTC. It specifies CASSTDSGAISYGYTF.

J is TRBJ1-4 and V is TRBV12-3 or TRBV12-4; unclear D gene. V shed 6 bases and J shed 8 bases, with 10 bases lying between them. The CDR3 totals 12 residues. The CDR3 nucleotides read TGTGCCAGCAGCCTGGGAGGGGAAAAACTGTTTTTT. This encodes CASSLGGEKLFF.

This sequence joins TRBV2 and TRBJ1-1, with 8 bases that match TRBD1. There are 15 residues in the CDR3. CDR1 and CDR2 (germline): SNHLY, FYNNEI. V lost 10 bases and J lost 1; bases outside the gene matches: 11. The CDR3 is CATLGRQGRNTEAFF. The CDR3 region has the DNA TGTGCCACCCTGGGAAGACAGGGGCGGAACACTGAAGCTTTCTTT.

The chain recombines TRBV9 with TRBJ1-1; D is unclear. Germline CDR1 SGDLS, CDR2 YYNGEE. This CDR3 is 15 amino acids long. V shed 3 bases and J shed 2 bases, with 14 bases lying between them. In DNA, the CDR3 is TGTGCCAGCAGCGGGTCCAATACACTAAACACTGAAGCTTTCTTT. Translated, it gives CASSGSNTLNTEAFF. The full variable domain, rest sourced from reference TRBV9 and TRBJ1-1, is DSGVTQTPKHLITATGQRVTLRCSPRSGDLSVYWYQQSLDQGLQFLIQYYNGEERAKGNILERFSAQQFPDLHSELNLSSLELGDSALYFCASSGSNTLNTEAFFGQGTRLTVV.

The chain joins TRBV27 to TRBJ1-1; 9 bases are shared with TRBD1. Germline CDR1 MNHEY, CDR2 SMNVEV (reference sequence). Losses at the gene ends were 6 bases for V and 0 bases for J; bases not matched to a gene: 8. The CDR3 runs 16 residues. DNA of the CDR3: TGTGCCAGCAGACCCTACAGGGGGCAAATGAACACTGAAGCTTTCTTT. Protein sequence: CASRPYRGQMNTEAFF.

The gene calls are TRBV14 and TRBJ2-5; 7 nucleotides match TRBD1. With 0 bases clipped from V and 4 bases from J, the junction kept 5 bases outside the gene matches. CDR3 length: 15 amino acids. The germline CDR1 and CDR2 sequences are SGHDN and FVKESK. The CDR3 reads CASSQETYRGETQYF. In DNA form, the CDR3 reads TGTGCCAGCAGCCAAGAAACCTACAGGGGAGAGACCCAGTACTTC.

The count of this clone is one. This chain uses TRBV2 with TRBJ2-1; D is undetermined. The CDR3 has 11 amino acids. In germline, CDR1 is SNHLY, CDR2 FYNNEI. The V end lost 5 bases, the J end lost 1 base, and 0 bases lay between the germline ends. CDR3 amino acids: CASSSYNEQFF. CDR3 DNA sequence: TGTGCCAGCAGTTCCTACAATGAGCAGTTCTTC.

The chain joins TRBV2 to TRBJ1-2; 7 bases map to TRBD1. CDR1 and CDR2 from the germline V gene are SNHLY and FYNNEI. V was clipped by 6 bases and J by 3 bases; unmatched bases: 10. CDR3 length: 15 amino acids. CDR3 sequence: CASSPRQGAYYGYTF. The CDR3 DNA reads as TGTGCCAGCAGCCCAAGACAGGGCGCGTACTATGGCTACACCTTC.

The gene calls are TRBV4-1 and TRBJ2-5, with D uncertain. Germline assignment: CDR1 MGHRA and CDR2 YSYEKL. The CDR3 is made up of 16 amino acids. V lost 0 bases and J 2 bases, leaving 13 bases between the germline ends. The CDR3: CASSQDIQRGQETQYF. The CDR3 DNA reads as TGCGCCAGCAGCCAAGATATCCAGCGTGGGCAAGAGACCCAGTACTTC.

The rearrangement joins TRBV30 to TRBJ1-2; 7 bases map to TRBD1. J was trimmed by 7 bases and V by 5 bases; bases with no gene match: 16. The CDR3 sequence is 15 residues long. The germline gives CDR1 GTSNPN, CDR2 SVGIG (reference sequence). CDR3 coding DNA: TGTGCCTGGTACCGAGACAGGGTAATAGGGGCTGGCTACACCTTC. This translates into CAWYRDRVIGAGYTF.

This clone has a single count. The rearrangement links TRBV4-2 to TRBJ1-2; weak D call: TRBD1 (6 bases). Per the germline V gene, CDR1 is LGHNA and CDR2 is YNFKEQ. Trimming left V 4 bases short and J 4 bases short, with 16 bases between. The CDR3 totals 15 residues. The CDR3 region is CASSLERGGPYGYTF. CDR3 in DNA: TGTGCCAGCAGCCTAGAGAGGGGGGGGCCCTATGGCTACACCTTC.

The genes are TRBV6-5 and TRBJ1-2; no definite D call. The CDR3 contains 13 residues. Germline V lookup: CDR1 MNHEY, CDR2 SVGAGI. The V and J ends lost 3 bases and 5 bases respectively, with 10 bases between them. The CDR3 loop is CASSYLRGYGYTF. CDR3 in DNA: TGTGCCAGCAGTTATCTCCGGGGATATGGCTACACCTTC.

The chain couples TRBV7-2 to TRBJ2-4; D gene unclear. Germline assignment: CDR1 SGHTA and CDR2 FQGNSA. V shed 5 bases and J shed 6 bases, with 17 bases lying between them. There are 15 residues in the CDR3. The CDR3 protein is CASSLGRPVGNIQYF. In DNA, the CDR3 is TGTGCCAGCAGCCTCGGACGACCGGTGGGAAACATTCAGTACTTC.

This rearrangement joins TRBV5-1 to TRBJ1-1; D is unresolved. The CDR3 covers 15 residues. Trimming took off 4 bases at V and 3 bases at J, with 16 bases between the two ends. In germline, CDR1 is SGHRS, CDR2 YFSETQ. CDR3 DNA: TGCGCCAGCAGCCCCTCCGGGTCCTACTACACTGAAGCTTTCTTT. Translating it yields CASSPSGSYYTEAFF. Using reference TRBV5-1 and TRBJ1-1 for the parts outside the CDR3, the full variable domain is KAGVTQTPRYLIKTRGQQVTLSCSPISGHRSVSWYQQTPGQGLQFLFEYFSETQRNKGNFPGRFSGRQFSNSRSEMNVSTLELGDSALYLCASSPSGSYYTEAFFGQGTRLTVV.

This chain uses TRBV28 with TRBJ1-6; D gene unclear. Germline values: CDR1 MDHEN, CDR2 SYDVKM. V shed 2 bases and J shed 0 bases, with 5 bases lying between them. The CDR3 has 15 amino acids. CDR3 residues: CASSLRSSYNSPLHF. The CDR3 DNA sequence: TGTGCCAGCAGTTTACGGAGCTCCTATAATTCACCCCTCCACTTT.

The CDR3 region has the DNA TGTGCCACCAGTGGGGGTATGACGTCTTCGGATGAGCAGTTCTTC. This translates into CATSGGMTSSDEQFF. This rearrangement joins TRBV24-1 to TRBJ2-1; D ambiguous. Looked up from germline, CDR1 is KGHDR and CDR2 is SFDVKD. The CDR3 contains 15 residues. V was cut by 5 bases and J by 8 bases, with 18 bases left in between.

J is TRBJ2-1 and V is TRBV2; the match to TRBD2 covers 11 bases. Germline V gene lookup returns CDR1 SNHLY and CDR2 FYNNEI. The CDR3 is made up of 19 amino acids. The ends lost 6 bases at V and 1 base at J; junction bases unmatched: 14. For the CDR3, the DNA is TGTGCCAGCAGAAGCGTGGATAGCGGGGGGGGGACTTCCTACAATGAGCAGTTCTTC. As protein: CASRSVDSGGGTSYNEQFF.

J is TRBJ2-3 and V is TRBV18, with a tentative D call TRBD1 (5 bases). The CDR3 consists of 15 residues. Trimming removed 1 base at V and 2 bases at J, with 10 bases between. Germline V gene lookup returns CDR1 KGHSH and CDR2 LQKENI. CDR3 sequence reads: CASSPLGHNTDTQYF. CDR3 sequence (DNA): TGTGCCAGCTCACCACTCGGACACAACACAGATACGCAGTATTTT.

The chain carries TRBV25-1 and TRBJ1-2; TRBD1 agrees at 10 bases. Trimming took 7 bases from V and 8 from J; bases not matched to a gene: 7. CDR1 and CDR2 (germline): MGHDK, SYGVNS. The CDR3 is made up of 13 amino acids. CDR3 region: CASTGTGVSGYTF. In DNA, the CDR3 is TGTGCCAGCACGGGGACAGGGGTATCCGGCTACACCTTC.

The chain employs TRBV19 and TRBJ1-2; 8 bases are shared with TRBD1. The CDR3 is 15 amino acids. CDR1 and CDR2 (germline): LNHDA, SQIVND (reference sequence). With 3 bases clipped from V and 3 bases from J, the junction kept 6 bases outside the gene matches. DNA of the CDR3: TGTGCCAGTAGTATTGGCACAGGGGGTTACTATGGCTACACCTTC. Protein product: CASSIGTGGYYGYTF.

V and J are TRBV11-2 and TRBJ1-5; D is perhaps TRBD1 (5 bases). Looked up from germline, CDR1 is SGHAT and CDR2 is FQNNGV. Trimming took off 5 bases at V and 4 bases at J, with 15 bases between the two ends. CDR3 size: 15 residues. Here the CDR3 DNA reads TGTGCCAGCAGCCCGGGGGATATAGTTAATCAGCCCCAGCATTTT. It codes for CASSPGDIVNQPQHF.